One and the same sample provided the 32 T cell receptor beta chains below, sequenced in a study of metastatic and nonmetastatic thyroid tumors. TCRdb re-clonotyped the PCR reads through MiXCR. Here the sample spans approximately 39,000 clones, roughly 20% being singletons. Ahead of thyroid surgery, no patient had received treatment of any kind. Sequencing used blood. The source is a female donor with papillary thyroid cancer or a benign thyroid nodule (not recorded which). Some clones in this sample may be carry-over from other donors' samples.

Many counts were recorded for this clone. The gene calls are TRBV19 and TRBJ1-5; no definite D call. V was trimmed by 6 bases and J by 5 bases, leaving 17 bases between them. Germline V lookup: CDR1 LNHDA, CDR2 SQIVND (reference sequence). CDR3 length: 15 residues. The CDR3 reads CASRLDGRTDQPQHF. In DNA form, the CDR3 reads TGTGCCAGTAGGCTTGACGGGCGGACTGATCAGCCCCAGCATTTT.

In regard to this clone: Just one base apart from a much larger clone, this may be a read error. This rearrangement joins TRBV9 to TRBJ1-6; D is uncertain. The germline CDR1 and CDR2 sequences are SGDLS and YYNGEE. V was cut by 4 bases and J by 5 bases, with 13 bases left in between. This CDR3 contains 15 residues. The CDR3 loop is CASSSWTEHNSPLHF. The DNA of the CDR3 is TGTGCCAGCAGCTCCTGGACTGAGCATAATTCACCCCTCCACTTT.

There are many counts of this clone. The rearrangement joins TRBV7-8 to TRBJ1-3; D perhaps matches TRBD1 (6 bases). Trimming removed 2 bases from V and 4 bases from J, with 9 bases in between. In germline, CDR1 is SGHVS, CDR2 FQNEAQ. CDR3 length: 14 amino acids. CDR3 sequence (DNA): TGTGCCAGCAGCTTAACAGGGTCCGGAAACACCATATATTTT. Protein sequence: CASSLTGSGNTIYF. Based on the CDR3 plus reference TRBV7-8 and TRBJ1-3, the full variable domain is GAGVSQSPRYKVAKRGQDVALRCDPISGHVSLFWYQQALGQGPEFLTYFQNEAQLDKSGLPSDRFFAERPEGSVSTLKIQRTQQEDSAVYLCASSLTGSGNTIYFGEGSWLTVV.

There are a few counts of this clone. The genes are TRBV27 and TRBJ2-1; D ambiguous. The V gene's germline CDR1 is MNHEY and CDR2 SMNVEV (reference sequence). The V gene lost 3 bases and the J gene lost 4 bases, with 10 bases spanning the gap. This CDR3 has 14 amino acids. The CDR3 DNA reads TGTGCCAGCAGTTTTTCACGTAGATACAATGAGCAGTTCTTC. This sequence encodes CASSFSRRYNEQFF.

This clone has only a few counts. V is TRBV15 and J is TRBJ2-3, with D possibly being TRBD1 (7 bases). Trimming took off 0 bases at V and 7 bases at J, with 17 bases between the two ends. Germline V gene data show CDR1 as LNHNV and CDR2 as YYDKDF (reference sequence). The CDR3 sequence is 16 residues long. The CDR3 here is CATSRDGAGGRHTQYF. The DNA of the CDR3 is TGTGCCACCAGCAGAGATGGGGCAGGGGGGCGGCATACGCAGTATTTT.

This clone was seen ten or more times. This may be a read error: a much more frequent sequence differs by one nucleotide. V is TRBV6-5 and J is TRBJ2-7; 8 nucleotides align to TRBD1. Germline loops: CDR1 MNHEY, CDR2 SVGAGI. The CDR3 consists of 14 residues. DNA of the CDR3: TGTGCCAGCAATTACTCAAGGACAGGGCTCGAGCAGTACTTC. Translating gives CASNYSRTGLEQYF.

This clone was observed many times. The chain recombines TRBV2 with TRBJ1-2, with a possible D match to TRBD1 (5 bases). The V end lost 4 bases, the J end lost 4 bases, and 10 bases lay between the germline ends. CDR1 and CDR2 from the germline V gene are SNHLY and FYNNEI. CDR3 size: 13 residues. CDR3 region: CASSGQPTYGYTF. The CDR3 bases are TGTGCCAGCAGTGGACAGCCCACCTATGGCTACACCTTC.

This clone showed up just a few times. CDR3: CASSGRSGNTWELFF. CDR3 bases: TGTGCCAGCAGTGGACGTAGCGGGAACACTTGGGAGCTGTTTTTT. The chain joins TRBV6-1 to TRBJ2-2; 8 positions agree with TRBD2. The CDR3 is 15 residues long. In germline, CDR1 is MNHNS, CDR2 SASEGT. Unmatched junction bases numbered 10, after V lost 4 bases and J lost 9 bases.

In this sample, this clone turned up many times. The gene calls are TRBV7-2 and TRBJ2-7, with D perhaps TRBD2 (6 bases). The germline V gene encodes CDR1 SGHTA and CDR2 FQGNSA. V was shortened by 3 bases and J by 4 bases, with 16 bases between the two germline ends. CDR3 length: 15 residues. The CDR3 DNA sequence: TGTGCCAGCAGCTTGTCGGGACTTTCTGCGTACGAGCAGTACTTC. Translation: CASSLSGLSAYEQYF.

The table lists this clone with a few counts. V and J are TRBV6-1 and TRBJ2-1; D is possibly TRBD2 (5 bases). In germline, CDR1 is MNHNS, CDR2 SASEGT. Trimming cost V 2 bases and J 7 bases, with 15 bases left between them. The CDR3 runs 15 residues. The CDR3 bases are TGTGCCAGCAGTGAACCGGGAACTATTAGGAATGAGCAGTTCTTC. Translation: CASSEPGTIRNEQFF.

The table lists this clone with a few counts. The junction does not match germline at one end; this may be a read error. CDR3 DNA sequence: TGTGCCAGCAGCGTAGACGGCAGACCTTATAGCAATCAGCTCCAGCATTTT. Protein product: CASSVDGRPYSNQLQHF. V and J are TRBV9 and TRBJ1-5; D is unresolved. The CDR3 is 17 amino acids. Germline lookup yields CDR1 SGDLS and CDR2 YYNGEE.

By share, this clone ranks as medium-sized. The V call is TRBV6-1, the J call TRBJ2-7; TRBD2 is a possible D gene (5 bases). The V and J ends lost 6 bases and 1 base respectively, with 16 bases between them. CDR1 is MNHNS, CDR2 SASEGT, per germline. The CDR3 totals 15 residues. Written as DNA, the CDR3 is TGTGCCAGCAGCAGGACTGCTAGCAATTCCTACGAGCAGTACTTC. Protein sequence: CASSRTASNSYEQYF.

CDR3 region: CASSLGGVLSGNTIYF. The CDR3 DNA reads TGCGCCAGCAGCTTGGGGGGCGTCCTCTCTGGAAACACCATATATTTT. The rearrangement joins TRBV5-1 to TRBJ1-3; D might be TRBD1 (5 bases). Germline V CDR1 and CDR2: SGHRS, YFSETQ. The CDR3 spans 16 residues. V lost 0 bases, J lost 0 bases, and 10 bases lay in between.

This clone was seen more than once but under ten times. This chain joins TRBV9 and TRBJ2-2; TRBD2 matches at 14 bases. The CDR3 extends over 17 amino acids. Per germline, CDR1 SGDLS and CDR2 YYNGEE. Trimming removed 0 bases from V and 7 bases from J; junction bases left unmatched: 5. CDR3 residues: CASSVGLAGGVYGELFF. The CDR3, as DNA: TGTGCCAGCAGCGTAGGACTAGCGGGAGGGGTGTACGGGGAGCTGTTTTTT.

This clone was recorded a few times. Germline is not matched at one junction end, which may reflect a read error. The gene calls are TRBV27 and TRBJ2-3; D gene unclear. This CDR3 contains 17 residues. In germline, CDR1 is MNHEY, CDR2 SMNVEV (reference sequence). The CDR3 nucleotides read TGTGCCAGCAGTCGCCGGCGCAACATAATGGATCACAGATACGCAGTATTT. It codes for CASSRRRNIMDHRYAVF.

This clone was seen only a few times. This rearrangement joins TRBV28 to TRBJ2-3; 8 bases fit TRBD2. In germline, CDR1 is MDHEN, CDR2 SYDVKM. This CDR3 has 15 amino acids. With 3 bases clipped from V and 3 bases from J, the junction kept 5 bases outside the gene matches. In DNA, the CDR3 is TGTGCCAGCAGTTTTCAGCGGGAGATGACAGATACGCAGTATTTT. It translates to CASSFQREMTDTQYF.

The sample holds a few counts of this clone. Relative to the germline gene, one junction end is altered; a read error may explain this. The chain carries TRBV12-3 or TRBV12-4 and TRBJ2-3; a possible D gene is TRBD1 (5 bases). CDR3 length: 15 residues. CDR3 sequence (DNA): TGTGCCAGCAGTTCCCGACAGTTAGGTACAGATACACAGTATTTT. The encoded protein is CASSSRQLGTDTQYF.

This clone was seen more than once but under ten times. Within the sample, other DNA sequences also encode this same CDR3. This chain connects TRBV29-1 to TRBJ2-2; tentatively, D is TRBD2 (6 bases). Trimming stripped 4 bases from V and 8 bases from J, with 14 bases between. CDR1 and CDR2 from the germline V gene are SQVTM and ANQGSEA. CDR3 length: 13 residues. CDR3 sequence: CSVAAGTHGELFF. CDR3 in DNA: TGCAGCGTTGCTGCCGGGACTCATGGGGAGCTGTTTTTT.

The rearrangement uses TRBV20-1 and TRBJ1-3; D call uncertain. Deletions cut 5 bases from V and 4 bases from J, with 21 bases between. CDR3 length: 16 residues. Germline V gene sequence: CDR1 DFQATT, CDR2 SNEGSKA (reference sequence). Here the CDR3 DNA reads TGCAGTGCTGCCGACGTGGTCGGGAATCAAGGAAACACCATATATTTT. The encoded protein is CSAADVVGNQGNTIYF.

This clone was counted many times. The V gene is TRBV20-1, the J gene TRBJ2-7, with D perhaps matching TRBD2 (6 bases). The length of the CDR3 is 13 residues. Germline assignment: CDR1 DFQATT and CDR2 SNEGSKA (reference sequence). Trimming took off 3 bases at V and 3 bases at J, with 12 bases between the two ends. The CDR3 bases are TGCAGTGCTAGCGCGGCTAGCGACTACGAGCAGTACTTC. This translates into CSASAASDYEQYF.

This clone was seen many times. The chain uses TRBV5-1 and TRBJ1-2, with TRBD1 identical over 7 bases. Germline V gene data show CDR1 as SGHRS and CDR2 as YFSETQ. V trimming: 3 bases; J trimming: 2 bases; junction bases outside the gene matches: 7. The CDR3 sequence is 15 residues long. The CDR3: CASSSGGGENYGYTF. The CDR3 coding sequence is TGCGCCAGCAGCTCAGGGGGGGGAGAAAACTATGGCTACACCTTC.

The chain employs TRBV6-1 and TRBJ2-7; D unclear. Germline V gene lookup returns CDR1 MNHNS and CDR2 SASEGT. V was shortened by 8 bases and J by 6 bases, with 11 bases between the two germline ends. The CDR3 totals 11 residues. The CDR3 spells CASVGHREQYF. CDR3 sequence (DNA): TGTGCCAGCGTGGGCCATCGCGAGCAGTACTTC.

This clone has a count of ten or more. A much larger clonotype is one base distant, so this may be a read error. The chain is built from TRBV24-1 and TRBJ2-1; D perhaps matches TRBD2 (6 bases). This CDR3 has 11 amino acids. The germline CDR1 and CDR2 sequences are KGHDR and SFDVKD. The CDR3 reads CASGALNGQFF. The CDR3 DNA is TGTGCCTCGGGAGCTCTCAATGGGCAGTTCTTC.

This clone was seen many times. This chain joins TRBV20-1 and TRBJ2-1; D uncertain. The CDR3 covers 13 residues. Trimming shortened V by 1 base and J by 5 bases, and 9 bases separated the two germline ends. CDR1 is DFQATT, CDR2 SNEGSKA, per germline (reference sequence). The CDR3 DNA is TGCAGTGCTAGAGCACCCACTGACAATGAGCAGTTCTTC. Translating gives CSARAPTDNEQFF.

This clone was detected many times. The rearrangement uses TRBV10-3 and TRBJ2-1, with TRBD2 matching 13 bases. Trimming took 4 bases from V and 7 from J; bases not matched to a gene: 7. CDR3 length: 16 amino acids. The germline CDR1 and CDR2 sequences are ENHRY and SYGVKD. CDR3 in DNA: TGTGCCATCAGTGCCACTAGCGGGAGGGTGAGGAATGAGCAGTTCTTC. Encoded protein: CAISATSGRVRNEQFF.

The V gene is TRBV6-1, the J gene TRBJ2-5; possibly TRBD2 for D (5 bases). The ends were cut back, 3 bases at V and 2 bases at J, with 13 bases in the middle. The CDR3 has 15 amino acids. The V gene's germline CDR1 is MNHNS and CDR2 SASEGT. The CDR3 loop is CASSEAGGEQETQYF. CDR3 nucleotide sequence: TGTGCCAGCAGTGAGGCCGGTGGGGAGCAAGAGACCCAGTACTTC.

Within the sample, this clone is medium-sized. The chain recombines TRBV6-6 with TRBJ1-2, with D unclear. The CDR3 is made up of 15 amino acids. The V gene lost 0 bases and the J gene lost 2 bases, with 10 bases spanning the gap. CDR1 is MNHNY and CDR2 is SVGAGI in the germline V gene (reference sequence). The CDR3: CASSYSSGANYGYTF. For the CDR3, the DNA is TGTGCCAGCAGTTACTCGTCCGGAGCCAACTATGGCTACACCTTC.

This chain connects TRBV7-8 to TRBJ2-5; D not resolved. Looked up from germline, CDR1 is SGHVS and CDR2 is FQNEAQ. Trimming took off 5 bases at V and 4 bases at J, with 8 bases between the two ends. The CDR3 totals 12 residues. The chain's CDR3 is CASSILGETQYF. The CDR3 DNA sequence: TGTGCCAGCAGCATCCTGGGAGAGACCCAGTACTTC. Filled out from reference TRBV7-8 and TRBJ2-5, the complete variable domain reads GAGVSQSPRYKVAKRGQDVALRCDPISGHVSLFWYQQALGQGPEFLTYFQNEAQLDKSGLPSDRFFAERPEGSVSTLKIQRTQQEDSAVYLCASSILGETQYFGPGTRLLVL.

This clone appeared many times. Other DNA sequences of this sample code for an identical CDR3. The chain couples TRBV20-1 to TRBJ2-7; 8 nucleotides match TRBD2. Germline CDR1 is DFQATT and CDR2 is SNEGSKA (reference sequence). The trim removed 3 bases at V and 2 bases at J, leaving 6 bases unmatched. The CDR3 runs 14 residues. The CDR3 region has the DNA TGCAGTGCTAGCTTGGGACTAGGGACCTACGAGCAGTACTTC. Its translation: CSASLGLGTYEQYF.

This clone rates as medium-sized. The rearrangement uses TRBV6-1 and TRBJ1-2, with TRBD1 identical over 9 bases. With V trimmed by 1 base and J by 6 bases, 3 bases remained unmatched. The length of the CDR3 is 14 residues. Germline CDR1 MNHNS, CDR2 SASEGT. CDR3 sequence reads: CASSEGWTGDGYTF. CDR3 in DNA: TGTGCCAGCAGTGAAGGATGGACAGGGGATGGCTACACCTTC.

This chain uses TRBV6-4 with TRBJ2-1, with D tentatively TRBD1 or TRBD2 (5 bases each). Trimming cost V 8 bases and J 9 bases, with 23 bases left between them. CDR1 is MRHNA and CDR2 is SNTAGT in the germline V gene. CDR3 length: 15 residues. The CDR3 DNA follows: TGTGCCAGCGACCCGGGTACCGGGGACCTTCGTGAGCAGTTCTTC. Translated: CASDPGTGDLREQFF.

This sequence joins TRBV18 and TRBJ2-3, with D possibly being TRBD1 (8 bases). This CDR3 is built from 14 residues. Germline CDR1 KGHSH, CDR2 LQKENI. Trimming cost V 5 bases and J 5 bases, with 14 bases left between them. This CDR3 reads CASSSTGGGDTQYF. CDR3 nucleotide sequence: TGTGCCAGCTCATCTACAGGGGGGGGAGATACGCAGTATTTT.